A selection of T cell receptor beta chains follows, all from one sample in a study of T cells after yellow fever vaccination. One entry per CDR3 protein results from TCRdb running MiXCR on the 5' RACE reads. The sample holds some 340,000 distinct CDR3 sequences, about 11% seen once. The sequencing used CD4+ T cells sorted from PBMCs, collected 45 days after the yellow fever booster vaccination. All receptors derive from a man in his late teens or twenties who received the YFV17D yellow fever vaccine. Each CDR3 is given with its conserved first and last residue. A D gene is named only where the DNA matches it firmly. Clone size is given for some rows only: seen once, a few or many times, or a class if the clone is expanded.

j_call v_call clone_size d_call cdr3_nt cdr3_aa
TRBJ2-7 TRBV28 . . TGTGCCAGCAGGAGTTACTACGAGCAGTACTTC CASRSYYEQYF
TRBJ2-5 TRBV4-1 . . TGCGCCAGCAGCCAAGACAGACCCCAAGAGACCCAGTACTTC CASSQDRPQETQYF
TRBJ2-5 TRBV20-1 . . TGCAGTGCTAGAGATAGGACTGGAGGACAGACCCAGTACTTC CSARDRTGGQTQYF
TRBJ2-4 TRBV3-1 few . TGTGCCAGCAGCCATCTAGCCAAAAACATTCAGTACTTC CASSHLAKNIQYF
TRBJ2-5 TRBV11-2 . TRBD2 TGTGCCAGCAGCTTTCCCAGCGGGGCGGTGACCCAGTACTTC CASSFPSGAVTQYF
TRBJ1-4 TRBV5-1 . TRBD1 TGCGCCAGCAGTCAGGACAGGGGCGGCGAAAAACTGTTTTTT CASSQDRGGEKLFF
TRBJ1-4 TRBV4-2 few TRBD1 TGTGCCAGCAGCCAGCTACCCGGGACAGGGGCCCAAAAACTGTTTTTT CASSQLPGTGAQKLFF
TRBJ2-7 TRBV5-1 few TRBD1 TGCGCCAGCAGCTCCGGGACAGGAATTTCCTACGAGCAGTACTTC CASSSGTGISYEQYF
TRBJ2-1 TRBV9 many TRBD2 TGTGCCAGCAGCGTCCTCTCGAGGCGGGGGGACTATGAGCAGTTCTTC CASSVLSRRGDYEQFF
TRBJ2-1 TRBV7-2 . . TGTGCCAGCAGCCCCCGGAGGCCCCCCAACAATGAGCAGTTCTTC CASSPRRPPNNEQFF
TRBJ1-1 TRBV30 few TRBD1 TGTGCCTGGAACAGGGGGATTGAGAACACTGAAGCTTTCTTT CAWNRGIENTEAFF
TRBJ2-4 TRBV30 . TRBD1 TGTGCCTGGAGTTCCGGGACAGGGGACATTCAGTACTTC CAWSSGTGDIQYF
TRBJ1-2 TRBV4-2 many . TGTGCCAGCAGCCAAGAGGGGGGCGGCTATGGCTACACCTTC CASSQEGGGYGYTF
TRBJ2-1 TRBV7-9 few . TGTGCCAGCACTCTCCAACAGGGTATTGAGCAGTTCTTC CASTLQQGIEQFF
TRBJ2-2 TRBV7-2 . . TGTGCCAGCAGCTTATTCGGCCTTTTTGGGGACTCGAACACCGGGGAGCTGTTTTTT CASSLFGLFGDSNTGELFF
TRBJ2-7 TRBV14 many . TGTGCCAGCAGCCAAACAGGCCGGGAAACCTACGAGCAGTACTTC CASSQTGRETYEQYF
TRBJ1-1 TRBV7-9 few . TGTGCCAGCAGCTTATGGGGACGCAGCTCCGAAGCTTTCTTT CASSLWGRSSEAFF
TRBJ1-1 TRBV4-3 . TRBD1 TGCGCCAGCAGCCCGACAGGGGTGGGCACTGAAGCTTTCTTT CASSPTGVGTEAFF
TRBJ2-1 TRBV6-2/TRBV6-3 many . TGTGCCAGCAGTTACCTAGCCGACAATGAGCAGTTCTTC CASSYLADNEQFF
TRBJ2-3 TRBV11-2 many TRBD1 TGTGCCAGCAGCTTGGACAGGGACCATACGCAGTATTTT CASSLDRDHTQYF
TRBJ2-1 TRBV27 . TRBD2 TGTGCCAGCAGGTACCGTTGGACTAGCGGGGTTGAGCAGTTCTTC CASRYRWTSGVEQFF
TRBJ2-1 TRBV11-2 few . TGTGCCAGCAGCTTAATAGGGCTCGCGGGGCAAATCTCCTACAATGAGCAGTTCTTC CASSLIGLAGQISYNEQFF
TRBJ1-6 TRBV11-2 . TRBD1 TGTGCCAGCAGCTCTTGGACAGGGGGCGATTCACCCCTCCACTTT CASSSWTGGDSPLHF
TRBJ2-7 TRBV18 . . TGTGCCAGCTCCGAGCAGGGGCTCTCCTACGAGCAGTACTTC CASSEQGLSYEQYF
TRBJ1-5 TRBV11-2 . . TGTGCCAGCAGCTTAGTGGACACACAGCCCGAGCATTTT CASSLVDTQPEHF
TRBJ1-4 TRBV5-1 few . TGCGCCAGCAGACGGGGGGAGACTAATGAAAAACTGTTTTTT CASRRGETNEKLFF
TRBJ2-3 TRBV7-8 few . TGTGCCAGCAGCTTTCTCGGTGGGGGGTACACAGATACGCAGTATTTT CASSFLGGGYTDTQYF
TRBJ2-5 TRBV7-2 . . TGTGCCAGCAGCCCCCAAGGGACGGGGAAAGAGACCCAGTACTTC CASSPQGTGKETQYF
TRBJ1-5 TRBV29-1 . . TGCAGCCCACCGTCCGATCAGCCCCAGCATTTT CSPPSDQPQHF
TRBJ1-5 TRBV2 few TRBD1 TGTGCCAGCAGGACAGGGCGATTCGGCAATCAGCCCCAGCATTTT CASRTGRFGNQPQHF
TRBJ2-7 TRBV5-1 . TRBD1 TGCGCCAGCAGCGAAGTACCGGGACAGGGTTACGAGCAGTACTTC CASSEVPGQGYEQYF
TRBJ1-1 TRBV4-1 few . TGCGCCAGCAGCCGGACGTTGAACACTGAAGCTTTCTTT CASSRTLNTEAFF
TRBJ1-1 TRBV29-1 once TRBD1 TGCAGCGCTTCGGGACAGGGTTTAGTGCACACTGAAGCTTTCTTT CSASGQGLVHTEAFF
TRBJ2-7 TRBV18 once . TGTGCCAGCTCACCGCAGGGGTTACACGAGCAGTACTTC CASSPQGLHEQYF
TRBJ2-7 TRBV20-1 . TRBD1 TGCAGTGCTAGGGGACAGGGGGCCGCGGCCTACGAGCAGTACTTC CSARGQGAAAYEQYF
TRBJ2-5 TRBV29-1 many . TGCAGCGGAGGCCCGGGGGCCGGGGAGACCCAGTACTTC CSGGPGAGETQYF
TRBJ1-2 TRBV27 few . TGTGCCAGCGGGGTTTCCACCCGCGGAGGCTACACCTTC CASGVSTRGGYTF
TRBJ1-1 TRBV18 . TRBD1 TGTGCCAGCTCACCGGCGAGACAGGGCCCCTCGTATGGCACTGAAGCTTTCTTT CASSPARQGPSYGTEAFF
TRBJ2-2 TRBV4-3 . . TGCGCCAGCAGCCAAGGTCCCCTGGAGGTAACCGGGGAGCTGTTTTTT CASSQGPLEVTGELFF
TRBJ1-4 TRBV5-6 . . TGTGCCAGCAGCTTGGACGGAGGCGAGGTTTTT CASSLDGGEVF
TRBJ2-7 TRBV5-1 many . TGCGCCAGCAGCTTGGCCCCAGGAGGTGAGCAGTACTTC CASSLAPGGEQYF
TRBJ2-1 TRBV18 . . TGTGCCAGCTCATCGATAGGGGGCGGGGACAATGAGCAGTTCTTC CASSSIGGGDNEQFF
TRBJ1-5 TRBV20-1 . . TGCAGTGCTAGTCATTCGCCTCAGCCCCAGCATTTT CSASHSPQPQHF
TRBJ1-4 TRBV7-2 many . TGTGCCAGCAGCCCACGGGTGGGTGGTGCAGGGGAAAAACTGTTTTTT CASSPRVGGAGEKLFF
TRBJ1-5 TRBV28 few . TGTGCCAGCAGTTTGCATAGCAATCAGCCCCAGCATTTT CASSLHSNQPQHF
TRBJ2-2 TRBV3-1 few TRBD1 TGTGCCAGCAGTCAGACAGGGGACCCCGGGGAGCTGTTTTTT CASSQTGDPGELFF
TRBJ2-1 TRBV20-1 few . TGCAGTGCTACTACGGGGGTCCTCTCCTACAATGAGCAGTTCTTC CSATTGVLSYNEQFF
TRBJ2-4 TRBV6-2/TRBV6-3 many . TGTGCCAGCAAAAGCGGACCCGTAAAAAACATTCAGTACTTC CASKSGPVKNIQYF
TRBJ1-2 TRBV6-5 . . TGTGCCAGCAGTTACAGTAAGGAGTCTGGCTACACCTTC CASSYSKESGYTF
TRBJ2-3 TRBV24-1 . . TGTGCCACCAGTGGATCTACCCCAACGACGTATTTT CATSGSTPTTYF
TRBJ1-2 TRBV5-6 . . TGTGCCAGCAGCTTGGTCGGGGAAAATACGGATGGCTACACCTTC CASSLVGENTDGYTF
TRBJ2-3 TRBV7-7 many . TGTGCTAGCAGCCGGGGCCCGGGGGTTCGCACAGATACGCAGTATTTT CASSRGPGVRTDTQYF